This entry lists 24 T cell receptor beta chains sequenced from one sample in a study of OX40 agonist ivuxolimab in advanced cancers. Clones were read by immunoSEQ multiplex PCR, and TCRdb kept only the in-frame ones, dropping some. In the table there are roughly 19,000 clones, about 65% of which are singletons. This sample comprised CD4+ or CD8+ T cells sorted from blood, obtained in a trial of the OX40 agonist ivuxolimab. These receptor sequences come from an adult with an advanced solid tumor such as melanoma, head and neck, liver or kidney cancer.

The CDR3 spells CAWSGVFYNEQFF. CDR3 DNA: TGTGCCTGGAGTGGGGTTTTCTACAATGAGCAGTTCTTC. The V call is TRBV30, the J call TRBJ2-1; the D is unclear. The CDR3 runs 13 residues. CDR1 is GTSNPN and CDR2 is SVGIG in the germline V gene (reference sequence). Trimming stripped 1 base from V and 3 bases from J, with 7 bases between.

CDR3 nucleotides: TGCGCCAGCAGCCAAGATCAAAGAGGGGTAGGATCACCCCTCCACTTT. Its translation is CASSQDQRGVGSPLHF. V gene TRBV4-1 combines with J gene TRBJ1-6; maybe TRBD1 (5 bases). The CDR3 is 16 residues long. Deletions cut 0 bases from V and 10 bases from J, with 16 bases between. Germline CDR1 MGHRA, CDR2 YSYEKL.

This sequence joins TRBV7-6 and TRBJ2-5; the D gene could be TRBD1 or TRBD2 (7 bases each). The CDR3 length is 15 residues. Trimming shortened V by 2 bases and J by 5 bases, and 15 bases separated the two germline ends. Looked up from germline, CDR1 is SGHVS and CDR2 is FNYEAQ. CDR3 amino acids: CASSLFQGGQETQYF. The CDR3 region has the DNA TGTGCCAGCAGCTTATTCCAGGGGGGGCAGGAGACCCAGTACTTC.

There are many counts of this clone. The gene calls are TRBV7-9 and TRBJ2-1; D tentatively fits TRBD1 or TRBD2 (5 bases each). Germline V gene lookup returns CDR1 SEHNR and CDR2 FQNEAQ (reference sequence). The CDR3 runs to 12 residues. With 7 bases removed from V and 6 bases from J, the gap between germline ends came to 10 bases. The DNA of the CDR3 is TGTGCCAGCATACCCGGGACCAATGAGCAGTTCTTC. Its protein is CASIPGTNEQFF.

The chain is built from TRBV28 and TRBJ1-5; D might be TRBD1 (5 bases). CDR1 is MDHEN, CDR2 SYDVKM, per germline. The CDR3 is 18 residues long. V lost 5 bases to trimming and J lost 1 base, with 21 bases between them. Here the CDR3 DNA reads TGTGCCAGCAGTCCGGGAGAGGGCGGGGGGTTGAGCAATCAGCCCCAGCATTTT. Its protein is CASSPGEGGGLSNQPQHF. The whole variable domain, remainder taken from reference TRBV28 and TRBJ1-5, is DVKVTQSSRYLVKRTGEKVFLECVQDMDHENMFWYRQDPGLGLRLIYFSYDVKMKEKGDIPEGYSVSREKKERFSLILESASTNQTSMYLCASSPGEGGGLSNQPQHFGDGTRLSIL.

V and J are TRBV7-3 and TRBJ2-1; D is possibly TRBD2 (5 bases). The CDR3 runs to 14 residues. V lost 1 base and J 1 base, leaving 5 bases between the germline ends. CDR1 is SGHTA, CDR2 FQGTGA, per germline. CDR3 coding DNA: TGTGCCAGCAGCTTAAGAGGGTCCTACAATGAGCAGTTCTTC. It translates to CASSLRGSYNEQFF.

CDR3 loop: CAQSRGGRDTQYF. For the CDR3, the DNA is TGTGCCCAAAGCCGGGGGGGCCGCGATACGCAGTATTTT. This chain links TRBV28 with TRBJ2-3; TRBD2 matches 8 bases. V was pared by 11 bases and J by 6 bases, with 10 bases of the junction left unmatched. The CDR3 loop spans 13 amino acids. CDR1 and CDR2 from the germline V gene are MDHEN and SYDVKM.

The genes are TRBV5-5 and TRBJ2-7; TRBD2 matches 11 bases. J was trimmed by 5 bases and V by 0 bases; bases with no gene match: 10. Germline-derived CDR1 and CDR2 are SGHKS and YYEKEE (reference sequence). CDR3 length: 17 amino acids. The DNA for the CDR3 is TGTGCCAGCAGCTTGGCCCAAGATAGCGGGGGGGCCGACGAGCAGTACTTC. It is translated as CASSLAQDSGGADEQYF. The whole variable domain, remainder taken from reference TRBV5-5 and TRBJ2-7, is DAGVTQSPTHLIKTRGQQVTLRCSPISGHKSVSWYQQVLGQGPQFIFQYYEKEERGRGNFPDRFSARQFPNYSSELNVNALLLGDSALYLCASSLAQDSGGADEQYFGPGTRLTVT.

The V gene is TRBV7-3, the J gene TRBJ2-2, with 9 bases identical to TRBD1. The CDR3 runs 14 residues. V lost 4 bases to trimming and J lost 4 bases; unmatched junction nucleotides: 1. CDR1 and CDR2 from the germline V gene are SGHTA and FQGTGA. The CDR3 region has the DNA TGTGCCAGCAGCTCGACAGGGGGCACCGGGGAGCTGTTTTTT. Its protein product is CASSSTGGTGELFF. Complete variable domain (other parts from reference TRBV7-3 and TRBJ2-2): GAGVSQTPSNKVTEKGKYVELRCDPISGHTALYWYRQSLGQGPEFLIYFQGTGAADDSGLPNDRFFAVRPEGSVSTLKIQRTERGDSAVYLCASSSTGGTGELFFGEGSRLTVL.

The chain has TRBV6-1 and TRBJ1-3; D unclear. Germline CDR1 MNHNS, CDR2 SASEGT. This CDR3 contains 16 residues. The ends were cut back, 3 bases at V and 0 bases at J, with 12 bases in the middle. Here the CDR3 reads CASSEDYSRSGNTIYF. CDR3 coding DNA: TGTGCCAGCAGTGAGGACTACTCCCGCTCTGGAAACACCATATATTTT.

By sample fraction, this clone is medium-sized. This rearrangement joins TRBV6-5 to TRBJ2-1, with unresolved D. Germline lookup yields CDR1 MNHEY and CDR2 SVGAGI. This CDR3 comprises 15 residues. V was trimmed by 0 bases and J by 0 bases, leaving 6 bases between them. This CDR3 reads CASSYSPNSYNEQFF. The CDR3 bases are TGTGCCAGCAGTTACTCCCCTAACTCCTACAATGAGCAGTTCTTC.

The chain has TRBV13 and TRBJ1-3; the D is unclear. Trimming cost V 1 base and J 1 base, with 8 bases left between them. The CDR3 covers 15 residues. Germline CDR1 PRHDT, CDR2 FYEKMQ (reference sequence). CDR3 protein: CASSLDTGSGNTIYF. The CDR3 DNA sequence: TGTGCCAGCAGCTTAGACACGGGTTCTGGAAACACCATATATTTT.

CDR3 nucleotides: TGTGCCTGGAGTGAAGCGACTAGCGGGGGGTCGGAGCAGTACTTC. The encoded protein is CAWSEATSGGSEQYF. The chain carries TRBV30 and TRBJ2-7, with 13 bases lining up with TRBD2. There are 15 residues in the CDR3. V shed 1 base and J 7 bases; nucleotides not matched to a gene: 7. Per germline, CDR1 GTSNPN and CDR2 SVGIG (reference sequence).

Only a few counts were recorded for this clone. This sequence joins TRBV6-6 and TRBJ2-5; D gene unclear. The CDR3 is 15 residues long. CDR1 and CDR2 (germline): MNHNY, SVGAGI (reference sequence). V was pared by 1 base and J by 0 bases, with 9 bases between. CDR3 in amino acids: CASSYWGQNQETQYF. DNA of the CDR3: TGTGCCAGCAGTTACTGGGGTCAAAACCAAGAGACCCAGTACTTC.

This clone was found a few times. This sequence joins TRBV11-3 and TRBJ2-7, with TRBD2 as a possible D gene (5 bases). With 2 bases removed from V and 3 bases from J, the gap between germline ends came to 14 bases. The CDR3 runs 15 residues. Germline assignment: CDR1 SGHNT and CDR2 YENEEA. The CDR3 loop is CASSLMDGKYYEQYF. The CDR3 region has the DNA TGTGCCAGCAGCTTAATGGACGGGAAGTACTACGAGCAGTACTTC.

Points on this clone: One junction end disagrees with the germline gene, perhaps due to a read error. The rearrangement uses TRBV7-9 and TRBJ2-2; tentatively, D is TRBD1 (6 bases). The CDR3 is 16 amino acids. Germline CDR1 reads SEHNR; CDR2 reads FQNEAQ (reference sequence). The CDR3 DNA sequence: TGTGCCAGCAGCTCGCACAGGGACCGCAACACCGGGGAGCTGCTTTTT. Its translation: CASSSHRDRNTGELLF.

J is TRBJ2-1 and V is TRBV7-9; no clear D. The CDR3 sequence is 12 residues long. V dropped 2 bases and J dropped 12 bases, with 11 bases sitting between them. Germline V gene sequence: CDR1 SEHNR, CDR2 FQNEAQ (reference sequence). CDR3 bases: TGTGCCAGCAGCTTAAGGCGTAATTCGCAGTTCTTC. Residues: CASSLRRNSQFF.

Only a few counts were recorded for this clone. The rearrangement joins TRBV11-2 to TRBJ1-1; D uncertain. The germline gives CDR1 SGHAT, CDR2 FQNNGV. V lost 1 base, J lost 1 base, and 10 bases lay in between. The CDR3 loop spans 15 amino acids. The CDR3 DNA follows: TGTGCCAGCAGCTTAGTACAACACCCGAACACTGAAGCTTTCTTT. Its translation: CASSLVQHPNTEAFF.

V and J are TRBV5-5 and TRBJ1-4, with 7 bases lining up with TRBD1. The CDR3 has 17 residues. Losses at the gene ends were 3 bases for V and 3 bases for J; bases not matched to a gene: 11. CDR1 and CDR2 from the germline V gene are SGHKS and YYEKEE (reference sequence). The CDR3 spells CASSSLTQGTANEKLFF. For the CDR3, the DNA is TGTGCCAGCAGCTCCCTCACGCAGGGGACAGCTAATGAAAAACTGTTTTTT.

The gene calls are TRBV25-1 and TRBJ1-2; D remains unclear. Germline V CDR1 and CDR2: MGHDK, SYGVNS. This CDR3 has 14 residues. V gave up 2 bases and J gave up 5 bases, with 12 bases separating them. The CDR3 region has the DNA TGTGCCAGCAGTGAAGACGGGAATTCTTATGGCTACACCTTC. Amino acids: CASSEDGNSYGYTF.

V gene TRBV9 combines with J gene TRBJ2-7; TRBD1 agrees at 8 bases. CDR1 is SGDLS, CDR2 YYNGEE, per germline. The CDR3 loop spans 13 amino acids. The J segment lost 5 bases and the V segment lost 0 bases, leaving 1 base of the junction unmatched. The DNA of the CDR3 is TGTGCCAGCAGCGTAGCGGACAGGGACGAGCAGTACTTC. It encodes CASSVADRDEQYF.

This chain links TRBV7-6 with TRBJ2-3; D uncertain. The germline V gene has CDR1 SGHVS and CDR2 FNYEAQ. CDR3 length: 18 residues. The V end was cut by 6 bases, the J end by 2 bases, with 24 bases between. CDR3 bases: TGTGCCAGCAGTGTAGACCCACCCGGCGGAACAATCACAGATACGCAGTATTTT. Translation: CASSVDPPGGTITDTQYF.

In its sample, this clone is medium-sized. This sequence joins TRBV7-9 and TRBJ2-2, with D perhaps TRBD1 (5 bases). Trimming shortened V by 6 bases and J by 6 bases, and 8 bases separated the two germline ends. Germline CDR1 and CDR2: SEHNR and FQNEAQ (reference sequence). This CDR3 contains 12 residues. Here the CDR3 reads CASRTDPGELFF. The CDR3 region has the DNA TGTGCCAGCAGGACAGACCCCGGGGAGCTGTTTTTT.

V usage is TRBV9 and J usage is TRBJ2-1; 14 bases are a match to TRBD2. CDR3 length equals 19 residues. The germline CDR1 and CDR2 sequences are SGDLS and YYNGEE. V dropped 1 base and J dropped 6; count of bases not matched to a gene: 12. The CDR3 sequence is CASSVSRSRLAGGPNEQFF. For the CDR3, the DNA is TGTGCCAGCAGCGTATCTCGATCGAGACTAGCGGGGGGGCCCAATGAGCAGTTCTTC.